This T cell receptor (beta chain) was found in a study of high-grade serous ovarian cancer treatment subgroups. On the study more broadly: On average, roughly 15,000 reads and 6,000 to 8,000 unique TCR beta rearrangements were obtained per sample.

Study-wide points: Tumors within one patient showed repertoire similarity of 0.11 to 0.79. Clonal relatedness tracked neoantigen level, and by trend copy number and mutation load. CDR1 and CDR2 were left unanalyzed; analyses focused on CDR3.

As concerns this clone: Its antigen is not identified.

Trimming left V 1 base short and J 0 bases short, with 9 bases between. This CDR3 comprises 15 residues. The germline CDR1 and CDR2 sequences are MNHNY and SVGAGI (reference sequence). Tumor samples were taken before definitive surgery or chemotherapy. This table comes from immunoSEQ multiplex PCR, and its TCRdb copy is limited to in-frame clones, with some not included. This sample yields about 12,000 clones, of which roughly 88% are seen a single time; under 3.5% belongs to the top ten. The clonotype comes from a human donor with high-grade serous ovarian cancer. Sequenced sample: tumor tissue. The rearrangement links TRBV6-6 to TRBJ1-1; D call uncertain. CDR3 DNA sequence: TGTGCCAGCAGTTACTTCATCAACTTGAACACTGAAGCTTTCTTT. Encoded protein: CASSYFINLNTEAFF.